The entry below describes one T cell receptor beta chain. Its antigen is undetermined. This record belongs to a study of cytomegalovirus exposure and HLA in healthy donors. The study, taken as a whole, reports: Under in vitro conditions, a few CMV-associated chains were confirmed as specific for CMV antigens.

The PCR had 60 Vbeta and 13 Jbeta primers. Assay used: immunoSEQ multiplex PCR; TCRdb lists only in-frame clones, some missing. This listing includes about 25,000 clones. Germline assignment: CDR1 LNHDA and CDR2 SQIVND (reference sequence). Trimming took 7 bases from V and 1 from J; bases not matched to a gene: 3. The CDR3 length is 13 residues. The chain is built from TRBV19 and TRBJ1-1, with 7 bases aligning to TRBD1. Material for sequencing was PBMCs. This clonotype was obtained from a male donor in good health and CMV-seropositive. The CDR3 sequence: CASMGQQNTEAFF. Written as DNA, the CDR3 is TGTGCCAGTATGGGACAGCAGAACACTGAAGCTTTCTTT. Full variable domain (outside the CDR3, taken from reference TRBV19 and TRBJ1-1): DGGITQSPKYLFRKEGQNVTLSCEQNLNHDAMYWYRQDPGQGLRLIYYSQIVNDFQKGDIAEGYSVSREKKESFPLTVTSAQKNPTAFYLCASMGQQNTEAFFGQGTRLTVV.